This TCR beta chain comes out of a study of T-cell memory formation after mild COVID-19. This CDR3 is 13 amino acids long. CDR1 and CDR2 (germline): MDHEN, SYDVKM. Comments on this clonotype: Germline is not matched at one junction end, which may reflect a read error.

TCRdb redid the calling of the 5' RACE reads with MiXCR, one entry per CDR3 protein. The sample shows a few hundred thousand distinct CDR3 sequences, about 16% of them seen only once. The TCR originated in a man younger than 30 who had mild COVID-19 (a few samples of this study predate the infection). Cell type and time point are not known. The gene calls are TRBV28 and TRBJ2-5, with D possibly being TRBD1 or TRBD2 (5 bases each). What was sequenced was PBMCs or a T cell subset sorted from them (not recorded which). The CDR3 DNA sequence: TGTGCCAGTCGTAGCCGGGACCAAGGGACCCAGTACTTC. Translation: CASRSRDQGTQYF.